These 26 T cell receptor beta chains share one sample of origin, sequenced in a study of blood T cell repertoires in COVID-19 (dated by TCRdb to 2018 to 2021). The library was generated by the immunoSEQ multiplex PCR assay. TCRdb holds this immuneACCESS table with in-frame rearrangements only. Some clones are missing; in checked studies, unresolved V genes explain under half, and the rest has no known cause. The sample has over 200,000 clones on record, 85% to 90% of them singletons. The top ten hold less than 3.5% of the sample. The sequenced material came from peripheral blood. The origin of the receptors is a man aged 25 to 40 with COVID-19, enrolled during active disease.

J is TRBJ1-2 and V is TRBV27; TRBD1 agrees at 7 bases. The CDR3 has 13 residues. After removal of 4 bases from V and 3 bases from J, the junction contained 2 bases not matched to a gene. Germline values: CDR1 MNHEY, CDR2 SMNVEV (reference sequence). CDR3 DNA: TGTGCCAGCAGTTACGGACAGGACTATGGCTACACCTTC. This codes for CASSYGQDYGYTF.

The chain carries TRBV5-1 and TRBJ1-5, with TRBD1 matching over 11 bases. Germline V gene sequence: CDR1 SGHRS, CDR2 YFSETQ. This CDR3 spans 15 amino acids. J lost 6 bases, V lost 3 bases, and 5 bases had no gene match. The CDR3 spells CASSSGTGGGQPQHF. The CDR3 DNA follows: TGCGCCAGCAGCTCGGGGACAGGGGGTGGTCAGCCCCAGCATTTT.

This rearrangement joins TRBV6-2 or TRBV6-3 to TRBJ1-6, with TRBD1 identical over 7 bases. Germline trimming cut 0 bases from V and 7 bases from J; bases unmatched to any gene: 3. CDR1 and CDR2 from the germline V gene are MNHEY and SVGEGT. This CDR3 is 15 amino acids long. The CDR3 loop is CASSYSAGGNSPLHF. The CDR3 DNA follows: TGTGCCAGCAGTTACTCCGCAGGGGGGAATTCACCCCTCCACTTT.

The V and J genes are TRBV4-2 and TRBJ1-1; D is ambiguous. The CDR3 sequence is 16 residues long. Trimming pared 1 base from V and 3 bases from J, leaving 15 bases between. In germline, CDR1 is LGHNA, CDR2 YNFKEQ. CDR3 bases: TGTGCCAGCAGCCAAGGAGGGCAACTAAGGGACACTGAAGCTTTCTTT. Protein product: CASSQGGQLRDTEAFF.

The CDR3 DNA reads TGTGCCAGCAGCTTATGGGTGACAGAGAACACTGAAGCTTTCTTT. Its protein product is CASSLWVTENTEAFF. The rearrangement joins TRBV7-8 to TRBJ1-1, with a weak D call TRBD1 (5 bases). CDR3 length equals 15 residues. The V end lost 2 bases, the J end lost 1 base, and 11 bases lay between the germline ends. The V gene's germline CDR1 is SGHVS and CDR2 FQNEAQ.

In DNA form, the CDR3 reads TGTGCCAGCAGTGAGGGACTCGGAGGGAGGAATCAGCCCCAGCATTTT. Encoded protein: CASSEGLGGRNQPQHF. The V call is TRBV2, the J call TRBJ1-5, with D perhaps TRBD1 (5 bases). Trimming pared 3 bases from V and 4 bases from J, leaving 16 bases between. Looked up from germline, CDR1 is SNHLY and CDR2 is FYNNEI. The CDR3 runs 16 residues.

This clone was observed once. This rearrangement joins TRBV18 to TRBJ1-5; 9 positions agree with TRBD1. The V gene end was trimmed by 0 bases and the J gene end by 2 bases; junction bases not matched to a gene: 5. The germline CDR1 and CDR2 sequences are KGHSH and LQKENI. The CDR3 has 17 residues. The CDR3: CASSPPRGQGGNQPQHF. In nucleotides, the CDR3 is TGTGCCAGCTCACCACCGAGGGGACAGGGTGGCAATCAGCCCCAGCATTTT.

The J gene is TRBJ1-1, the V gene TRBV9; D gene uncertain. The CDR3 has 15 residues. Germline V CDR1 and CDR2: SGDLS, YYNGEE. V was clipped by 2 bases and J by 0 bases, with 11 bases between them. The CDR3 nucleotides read TGTGCCAGCAGCGTCGGAAGGAGCCTGAACACTGAAGCTTTCTTT. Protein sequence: CASSVGRSLNTEAFF.

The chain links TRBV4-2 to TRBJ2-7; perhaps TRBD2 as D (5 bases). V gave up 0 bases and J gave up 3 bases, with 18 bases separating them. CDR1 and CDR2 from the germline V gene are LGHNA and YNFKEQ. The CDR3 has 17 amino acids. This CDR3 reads CASSQDLEGFGLYEQYF. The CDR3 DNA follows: TGTGCCAGCAGCCAAGATCTTGAGGGATTTGGGCTCTACGAGCAGTACTTC.

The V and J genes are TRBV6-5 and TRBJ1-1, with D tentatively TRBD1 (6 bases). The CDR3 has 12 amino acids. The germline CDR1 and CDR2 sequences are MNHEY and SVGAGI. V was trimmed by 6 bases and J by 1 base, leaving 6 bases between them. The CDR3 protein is CASRGGNTEAFF. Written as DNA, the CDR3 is TGTGCCAGCAGAGGGGGGAACACTGAAGCTTTCTTT.

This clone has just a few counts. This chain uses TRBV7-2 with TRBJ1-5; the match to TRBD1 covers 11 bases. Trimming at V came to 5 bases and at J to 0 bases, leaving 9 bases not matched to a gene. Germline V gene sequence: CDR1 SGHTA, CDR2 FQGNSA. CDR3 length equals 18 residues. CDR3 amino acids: CASSPGTGGPYSNQPQHF. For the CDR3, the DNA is TGTGCCAGCAGCCCCGGGACAGGGGGTCCCTATAGCAATCAGCCCCAGCATTTT.

Here the CDR3 DNA reads TGTGCCAGCAGCTTAACAGGGGGAACCTATGGCTACACCTTC. It codes for CASSLTGGTYGYTF. This chain joins TRBV7-3 and TRBJ1-2, with D possibly matching TRBD1 (6 bases). Germline V CDR1 and CDR2: SGHTA, FQGTGA. Trimming shortened V by 0 bases and J by 4 bases, and 9 bases separated the two germline ends. The CDR3 is 14 residues long.

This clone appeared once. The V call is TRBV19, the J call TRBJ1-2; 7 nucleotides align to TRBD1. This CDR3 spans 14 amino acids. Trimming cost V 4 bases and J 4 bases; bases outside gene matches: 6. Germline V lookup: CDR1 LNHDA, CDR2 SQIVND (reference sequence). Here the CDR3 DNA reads TGTGCCAGTAGTAAGGGGACAGTGGCCTATGGCTACACCTTC. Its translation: CASSKGTVAYGYTF. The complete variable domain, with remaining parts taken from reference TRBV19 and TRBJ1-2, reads DGGITQSPKYLFRKEGQNVTLSCEQNLNHDAMYWYRQDPGQGLRLIYYSQIVNDFQKGDIAEGYSVSREKKESFPLTVTSAQKNPTAFYLCASSKGTVAYGYTFGSGTRLTVV.

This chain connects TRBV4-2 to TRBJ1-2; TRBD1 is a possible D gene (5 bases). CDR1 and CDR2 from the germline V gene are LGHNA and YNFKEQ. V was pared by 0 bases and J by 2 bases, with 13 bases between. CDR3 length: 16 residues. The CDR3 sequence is CASSQDWSGQNYGYTF. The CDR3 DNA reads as TGTGCCAGCAGCCAAGATTGGAGTGGACAAAACTATGGCTACACCTTC.

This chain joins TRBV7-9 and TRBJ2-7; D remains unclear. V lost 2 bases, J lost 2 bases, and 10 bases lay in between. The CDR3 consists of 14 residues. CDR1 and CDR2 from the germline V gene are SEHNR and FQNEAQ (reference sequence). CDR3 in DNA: TGTGCCAGCAGCTTATTTTCAGATACCTACGAGCAGTACTTC. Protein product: CASSLFSDTYEQYF.

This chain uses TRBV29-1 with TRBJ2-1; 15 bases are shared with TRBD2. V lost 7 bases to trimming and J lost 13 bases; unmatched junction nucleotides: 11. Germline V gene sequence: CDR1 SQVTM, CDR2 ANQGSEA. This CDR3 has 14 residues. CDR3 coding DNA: TGCAGCGCCTGGATGGGACTAGCGGGAGGTGAACAGTTCTTC. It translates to CSAWMGLAGGEQFF.

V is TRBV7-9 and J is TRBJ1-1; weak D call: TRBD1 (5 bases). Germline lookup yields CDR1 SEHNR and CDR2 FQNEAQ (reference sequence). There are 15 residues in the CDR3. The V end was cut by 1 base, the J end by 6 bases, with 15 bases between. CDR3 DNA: TGTGCCAGCAGCTTAGAAGGCCGGGGAGGGGCTGAAGCTTTCTTT. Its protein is CASSLEGRGGAEAFF.

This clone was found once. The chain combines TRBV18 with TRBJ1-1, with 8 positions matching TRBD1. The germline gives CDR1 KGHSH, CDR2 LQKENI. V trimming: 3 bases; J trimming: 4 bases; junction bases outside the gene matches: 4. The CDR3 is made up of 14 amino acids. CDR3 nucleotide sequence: TGTGCCAGCTCACCCTTGACAGGGGTCACTGAAGCTTTCTTT. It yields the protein CASSPLTGVTEAFF.

CDR3 in amino acids: CASSPGQPWLFF. CDR3 in DNA: TGTGCCAGCAGCCCGGGACAGCCTTGGCTGTTTTTT. The chain is built from TRBV11-2 and TRBJ2-2; TRBD1 matches at 7 bases. The CDR3 sequence is 12 residues long. CDR1 SGHAT and CDR2 FQNNGV come from the germline V gene. V shed 5 bases and J 13 bases; nucleotides not matched to a gene: 7.

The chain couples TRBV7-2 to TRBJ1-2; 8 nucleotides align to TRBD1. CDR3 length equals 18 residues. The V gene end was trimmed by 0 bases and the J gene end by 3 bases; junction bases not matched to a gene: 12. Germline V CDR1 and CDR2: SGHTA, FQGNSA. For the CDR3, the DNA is TGTGCCAGCAGCTTAGCTCGGGACAGGAGGTCGAGTGACTATGGCTACACCTTC. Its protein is CASSLARDRRSSDYGYTF. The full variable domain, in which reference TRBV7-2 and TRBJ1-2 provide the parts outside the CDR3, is GAGVSQSPSNKVTEKGKDVELRCDPISGHTALYWYRQSLGQGLEFLIYFQGNSAPDKSGLPSDRFSAERTGGSVSTLTIQRTQQEDSAVYLCASSLARDRRSSDYGYTFGSGTRLTVV.

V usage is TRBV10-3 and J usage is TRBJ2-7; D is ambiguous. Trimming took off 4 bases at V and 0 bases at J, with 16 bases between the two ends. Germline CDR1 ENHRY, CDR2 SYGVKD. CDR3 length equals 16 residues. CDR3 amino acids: CAISGYLRGPSYEQYF. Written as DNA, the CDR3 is TGTGCCATCAGTGGGTACTTGCGCGGTCCCTCCTACGAGCAGTACTTC.

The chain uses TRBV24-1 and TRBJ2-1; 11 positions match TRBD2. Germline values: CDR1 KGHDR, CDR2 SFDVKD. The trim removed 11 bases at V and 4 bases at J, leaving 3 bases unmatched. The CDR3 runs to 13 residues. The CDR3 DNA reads TGTGCCATCGGGACTAGCGGTTACAATGAGCAGTTCTTC. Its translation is CAIGTSGYNEQFF.

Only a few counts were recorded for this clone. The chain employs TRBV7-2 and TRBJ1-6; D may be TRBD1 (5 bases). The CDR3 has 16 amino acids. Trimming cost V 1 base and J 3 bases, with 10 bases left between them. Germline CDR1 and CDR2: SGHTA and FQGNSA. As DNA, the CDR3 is TGTGCCAGCAGCTTAGAGGGGTCAGTCTATAATTCACCCCTCCACTTT. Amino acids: CASSLEGSVYNSPLHF.

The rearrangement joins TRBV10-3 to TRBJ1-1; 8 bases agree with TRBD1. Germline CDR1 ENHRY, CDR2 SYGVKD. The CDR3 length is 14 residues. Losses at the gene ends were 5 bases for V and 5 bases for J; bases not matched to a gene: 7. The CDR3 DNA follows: TGTGCCATCAGTCCAGGACAGGGTGGTACTGAAGCTTTCTTT. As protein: CAISPGQGGTEAFF.

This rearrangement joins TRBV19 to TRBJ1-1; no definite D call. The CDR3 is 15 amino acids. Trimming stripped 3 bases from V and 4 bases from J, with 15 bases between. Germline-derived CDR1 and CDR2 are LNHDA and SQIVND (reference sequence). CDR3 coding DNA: TGTGCCAGTAGTATGCGCACTTTAAGTGGCACTGAAGCTTTCTTT. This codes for CASSMRTLSGTEAFF.

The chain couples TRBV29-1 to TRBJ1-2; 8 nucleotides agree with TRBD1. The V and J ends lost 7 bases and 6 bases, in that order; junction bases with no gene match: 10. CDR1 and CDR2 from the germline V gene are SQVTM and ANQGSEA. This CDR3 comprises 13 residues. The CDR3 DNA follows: TGCAGCGATCAGGGGGCGCCTAGCCATGGCTACACCTTC. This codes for CSDQGAPSHGYTF.